These 9 T cell receptor beta chains came from one sample sequenced in a study of T cell clones after liver transplantation (dated 2019 in TCRdb). Library construction relied on the immunoSEQ multiplex PCR assay. The source is immuneACCESS, and TCRdb retained only in-frame sequences with V and J called. Part of the clones is not carried over; for the studies checked, unresolved V genes explain less than half of this, and the remainder is unexplained. The sample records tens of thousands of clones, more than 70% of which are singletons. More than 2% of the sample belongs to the ten largest clones. The material sequenced was CD4+ T cells from blood, taken 24 months after liver transplant. The source is a human patient who received a liver transplant. After a transplant, some of the T cells may come from the graft donor.

This sequence joins TRBV2 and TRBJ2-5; TRBD2 matches 8 bases. The J call could be wrong; TRBJ2-7 is a better fit for the DNA end. The CDR3 runs 15 residues. CDR1 and CDR2 (germline): SNHLY, FYNNEI. The CDR3 protein is CASRESGLVGYEQYF. Written as DNA, the CDR3 is TGTGCCAGCAGGGAGTCGGGACTAGTCGGCTACGAGCAGTACTTC.

The chain joins TRBV11-2 to TRBJ2-1; a weak D match, TRBD2 (6 bases). CDR3 length: 14 residues. Trimming took 1 base from V and 7 from J, leaving 11 bases between them. Per the germline V gene, CDR1 is SGHAT and CDR2 is FQNNGV. CDR3 nucleotide sequence: TGTGCCAGCAGCTTAGTGGGGGGTTGGAATGAGCAGTTCTTC. Residues: CASSLVGGWNEQFF.

This chain uses TRBV4-1 with TRBJ2-7; 8 bases are a match to TRBD2. The V gene's germline CDR1 is MGHRA and CDR2 YSYEKL. The junction had 15 bases not matched to a gene; V was cut back by 4 bases and J by 7 bases. The CDR3 is 16 residues long. In nucleotides, the CDR3 is TGCGCCAGCAGCCGGGAGACTAGCGTCAAGTTGAAGGAGCAGTACTTC. Its translation: CASSRETSVKLKEQYF.

This clone was seen a few times. This chain joins TRBV5-4 and TRBJ2-7; the match to TRBD1 covers 10 bases. Trimming cost V 7 bases and J 3 bases; bases outside gene matches: 7. Per germline, CDR1 SGHNT and CDR2 YYREEE (reference sequence). The CDR3 runs 14 residues. Here the CDR3 DNA reads TGTGCCAGCCACCTGACAGGGGGCCTCTACGAGCAGTACTTC. The encoded protein is CASHLTGGLYEQYF.

In DNA form, the CDR3 reads TGTGCCAGCAGCTCCAGAGTTAGCGGGAGCGGAAAAGATACGCAGTATTTT. This codes for CASSSRVSGSGKDTQYF. The chain links TRBV7-9 to TRBJ2-3, with 9 nucleotides matching TRBD2. The germline CDR1 and CDR2 sequences are SEHNR and FQNEAQ (reference sequence). After removal of 4 bases from V and 5 bases from J, the junction contained 13 bases not matched to a gene. This CDR3 spans 17 amino acids.

The chain carries TRBV5-4 and TRBJ1-1, with unresolved D. From germline, CDR1 is SGHNT and CDR2 YYREEE (reference sequence). The CDR3 consists of 14 residues. Trimming removed 0 bases from V and 2 bases from J, with 8 bases in between. The CDR3 here is CASSLEAANTEAFF. Written as DNA, the CDR3 is TGTGCCAGCAGCTTGGAGGCAGCCAACACTGAAGCTTTCTTT.

This chain uses TRBV7-6 with TRBJ2-3; a weak D match, TRBD1 (6 bases). V lost 0 bases to trimming and J lost 6 bases, with 16 bases between them. The CDR3 is 16 residues long. The germline V gene has CDR1 SGHVS and CDR2 FNYEAQ. DNA for the CDR3: TGTGCCAGCAGCTTAGCCGTAGCAGGGGCCTTGGATACGCAGTATTTT. It is translated as CASSLAVAGALDTQYF. The entire variable domain, with the rest obtained from reference TRBV7-6 and TRBJ2-3, is as follows: GAGVSQSPRYKVTKRGQDVALRCDPISGHVSLYWYRQALGQGPEFLTYFNYEAQQDKSGLPNDRFSAERPEGSISTLTIQRTEQRDSAMYRCASSLAVAGALDTQYFGPGTRLTVL.

The chain employs TRBV7-9 and TRBJ1-2; weak D call: TRBD1 (6 bases). This CDR3 region has 16 residues. Germline CDR1 reads SEHNR; CDR2 reads FQNEAQ (reference sequence). The V gene lost 2 bases and the J gene lost 4 bases, with 17 bases spanning the gap. The CDR3 reads CASSLTSGAGSYGYTF. In DNA, the CDR3 is TGTGCCAGCAGCTTAACGTCAGGGGCGGGCTCCTATGGCTACACCTTC.

The chain employs TRBV4-1 and TRBJ2-3, with 11 bases identical to TRBD2. There are 16 residues in the CDR3. Per the germline V gene, CDR1 is MGHRA and CDR2 is YSYEKL. V lost 0 bases, J lost 4 bases, and 3 bases stayed unmatched. The CDR3 sequence: CASSQELAGVSDTQYF. CDR3 DNA sequence: TGCGCCAGCAGCCAAGAACTAGCGGGGGTATCAGATACGCAGTATTTT.